Shown below are 14 T cell receptor beta chains from a single sample sequenced in a study of blood T cells in healthy people across ages (dated by TCRdb to the mid-2010s). The method behind the library was 5' RACE. The sequencer listed for this sample is Illumina HiSeq 2500. A second about 6 to 11 cycle PCR used a sample-barcoded 5' primer and a J-beta primer mix. TCRdb itself trimmed the public reads at Q25 with fastp, ran MiXCR and retained productive beta chains. Duplicate CDR3 protein sequences are folded into a single record with the most common DNA and genes. The sample records roughly 800,000 distinct CDR3 sequences, around 36% of which are singletons. Of the sample, roughly 13% is held by the ten largest clones. Sequenced input: blood. Receptor source: a man younger than 30 in good health.

This clonotype was found once. J is TRBJ1-6 and V is TRBV28; 8 bases match TRBD1. In germline, CDR1 is MDHEN, CDR2 SYDVKM. Germline trimming cut 6 bases from V and 5 bases from J; bases unmatched to any gene: 9. The CDR3 sequence is 16 residues long. CDR3 bases: TGTGCCAGCAGCCTCACACGGACAGGGAATAATTCACCCCTCCACTTT. The encoded protein is CASSLTRTGNNSPLHF.

This clonotype was seen just once. The V gene is TRBV29-1, the J gene TRBJ1-1, with no clear D. The CDR3 has 13 amino acids. The V and J ends lost 4 bases and 1 base respectively, with 10 bases between them. CDR1 is SQVTM, CDR2 ANQGSEA, per germline. The CDR3 sequence is CSVVGHRNTEAFF. The CDR3 coding sequence is TGCAGCGTTGTAGGTCACAGGAACACTGAAGCTTTCTTT. The complete variable domain, with remaining parts taken from reference TRBV29-1 and TRBJ1-1, reads SAVISQKPSRDICQRGTSLTIQCQVDSQVTMMFWYRQQPGQSLTLIATANQGSEATYESGFVIDKFPISRPNLTFSTLTVSNMSPEDSSIYLCSVVGHRNTEAFFGQGTRLTVV.

This clonotype was observed at least ten times. V gene TRBV12-3 or TRBV12-4 combines with J gene TRBJ1-5; the D gene is possibly TRBD1 (5 bases). The CDR3 extends over 13 amino acids. With 6 bases removed from V and 3 bases from J, the gap between germline ends came to 9 bases. The DNA for the CDR3 is TGTGCCAGCAGGCACAGGAACAATCAGCCCCAGCATTTT. This sequence encodes CASRHRNNQPQHF.

This clonotype was seen a handful of times. The chain is built from TRBV12-3 or TRBV12-4 and TRBJ2-1, with 9 bases identical to TRBD2. After removal of 4 bases from V and 8 bases from J, the junction contained 3 bases not matched to a gene. This CDR3 is 13 amino acids long. CDR3 coding DNA: TGTGCCAGCAGTTCTCGACTAGCGGATGAGCAGTTCTTC. Translated, it gives CASSSRLADEQFF.

J is TRBJ1-5 and V is TRBV19; D may be TRBD1 (6 bases). The CDR3 sequence is 17 residues long. Trimming cost V 7 bases and J 3 bases, with 22 bases left between them. Germline V gene lookup returns CDR1 LNHDA and CDR2 SQIVND (reference sequence). DNA of the CDR3: TGTGCCAGTAAGCATCGGGGGCAGGGGACATACAATCAGCCCCAGCATTTT. Translation: CASKHRGQGTYNQPQHF.

The chain couples TRBV6-1 to TRBJ1-2; the D is unclear. The V end lost 8 bases, the J end lost 2 bases, and 6 bases lay between the germline ends. CDR1 is MNHNS and CDR2 is SASEGT in the germline V gene. The CDR3 runs 11 residues. The CDR3 DNA reads as TGTGCCAGCGAACTAAACTATGGCTACACCTTC. Residues: CASELNYGYTF.

The V gene is TRBV6-1, the J gene TRBJ2-3; a possible D gene is TRBD2 (7 bases). CDR1 is MNHNS, CDR2 SASEGT, per germline. The ends were cut back, 0 bases at V and 6 bases at J, with 13 bases in the middle. The CDR3 consists of 15 residues. The CDR3 nucleotides are TGTGCCAGCAGTGAAGCGCGTGGCGGGGGCGATACGCAGTATTTT. It translates to CASSEARGGGDTQYF.

The chain couples TRBV20-1 to TRBJ2-1, with D possibly being TRBD2 (6 bases). From germline, CDR1 is DFQATT and CDR2 SNEGSKA (reference sequence). The CDR3 covers 16 residues. Trimming removed 6 bases from V and 7 bases from J, with 25 bases in between. The CDR3 is CSATKSAGNLGNEQFF. CDR3 DNA: TGCAGTGCAACAAAATCTGCGGGAAACCTAGGAAATGAGCAGTTCTTC.

This clonotype has a handful of counts. The V and J genes are TRBV25-1 and TRBJ2-5, with a possible D match to TRBD1 (6 bases). The J call may be wrong; the DNA end is better matched by TRBJ2-1. CDR1 MGHDK and CDR2 SYGVNS come from the germline V gene. The CDR3 covers 14 residues. The CDR3 is CASADSTTQETQFF. CDR3 coding DNA: TGTGCCAGCGCGGACAGTACGACACAAGAGACCCAGTTCTTC.

The chain has TRBV20-1 and TRBJ2-7; D is undetermined. The end of the DNA aligns better with TRBJ2-5, so the J call may be wrong. CDR1 DFQATT and CDR2 SNEGSKA come from the germline V gene (reference sequence). CDR3 length: 10 residues. Here the CDR3 reads CSVQGETQYF. The CDR3 bases are TGCAGTGTACAAGGGGAGACCCAGTACTTC.

This clonotype was detected only a few times. The rearrangement uses TRBV3-1 and TRBJ2-1; 9 nucleotides match TRBD1. Germline V gene data show CDR1 as LGHDT and CDR2 as YNNKEL (reference sequence). With 1 base clipped from V and 3 bases from J, the junction kept 7 bases outside the gene matches. This CDR3 comprises 17 residues. The CDR3 protein is CASSQVFLTGGYNEQFF. The CDR3 nucleotides read TGTGCCAGCAGCCAAGTTTTTTTGACAGGGGGCTACAATGAGCAGTTCTTC.

V is TRBV7-7 and J is TRBJ2-2; D is unclear. The CDR3 has 13 amino acids. Germline CDR1 is SSHAT and CDR2 is FNYEAQ (reference sequence). Trimming shortened V by 5 bases and J by 4 bases, and 8 bases separated the two germline ends. The CDR3 bases are TGTGCCAGCAGCCGCTCTATCACCGGGGAGCTGTTTTTT. Its protein is CASSRSITGELFF. The entire variable domain, with the rest obtained from reference TRBV7-7 and TRBJ2-2, is as follows: GAGVSQSPRYKVTKRGQDVTLRCDPISSHATLYWYQQALGQGPEFLTYFNYEAQPDKSGLPSDRFSAERPEGSISTLTIQRTEQRDSAMYRCASSRSITGELFFGEGSRLTVL.

J is TRBJ2-3 and V is TRBV7-9; D is possibly TRBD1 (6 bases). The CDR3 consists of 18 residues. With 4 bases removed from V and 6 bases from J, the gap between germline ends came to 26 bases. Germline V gene data show CDR1 as SEHNR and CDR2 as FQNEAQ (reference sequence). For the CDR3, the DNA is TGTGCCAGCAGCTCCACGACACAGGGAACAGCCGCCGCCGATACGCAGTATTTT. Translating it yields CASSSTTQGTAAADTQYF.

The CDR3 sequence is CASSPSGFSTDTQYF. CDR3 DNA: TGTGCCAGCAGCCCTAGCGGTTTTAGCACAGATACGCAGTATTTT. The chain is built from TRBV12-3 or TRBV12-4 and TRBJ2-3; 7 bases map to TRBD2. V lost 6 bases and J lost 0; bases outside the gene matches: 6. The CDR3 is 15 amino acids.